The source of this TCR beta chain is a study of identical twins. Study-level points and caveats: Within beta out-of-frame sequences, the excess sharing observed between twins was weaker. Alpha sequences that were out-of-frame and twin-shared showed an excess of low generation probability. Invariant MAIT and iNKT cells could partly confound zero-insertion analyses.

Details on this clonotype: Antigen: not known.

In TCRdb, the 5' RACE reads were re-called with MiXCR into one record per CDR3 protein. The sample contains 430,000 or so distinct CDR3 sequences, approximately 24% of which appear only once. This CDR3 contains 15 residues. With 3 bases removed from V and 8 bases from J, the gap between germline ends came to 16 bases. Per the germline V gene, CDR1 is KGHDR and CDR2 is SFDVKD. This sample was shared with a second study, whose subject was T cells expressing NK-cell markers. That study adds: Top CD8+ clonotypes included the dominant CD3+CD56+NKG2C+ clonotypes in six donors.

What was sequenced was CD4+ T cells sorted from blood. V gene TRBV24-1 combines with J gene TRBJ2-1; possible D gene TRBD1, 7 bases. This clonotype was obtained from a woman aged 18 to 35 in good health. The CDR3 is CATSDGGGGRHEQFF. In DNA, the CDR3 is TGTGCCACCAGTGATGGAGGGGGCGGAAGGCATGAGCAGTTCTTC.